This T cell receptor (beta chain) emerged from a study of T cells in Graves' hyperthyroidism and ophthalmopathy. Whole-study results and caveats: Most clonotypes that expanded in the thyroid above 0.001 also showed up in blood.

Each patient was aged 18 to 65 and had newly diagnosed hyperthyroidism of under 2 months' duration. There were TCR beta CDR3 regions amplified from RNA transcripts. The TCR CDR3 first-round RT-PCR relied on the HTBI primer set. TCRdb ran MiXCR on the multiplex PCR reads and lists one entry per CDR3 protein. This sample carries more than 500,000 distinct CDR3 sequences, about a sixth of them seen once, and the ten largest clones take approximately 3.8%. V was clipped by 3 bases and J by 4 bases, with 13 bases between them. The CDR3 totals 14 residues. Germline V gives CDR1 MDHEN, CDR2 SYDVKM. This clonotype was counted ten times or more. What it binds is unknown.

Sequenced: blood. This clonotype originated in a woman under 40 with Graves' hyperthyroidism. The chain couples TRBV28 to TRBJ2-7, with D maybe TRBD1 (6 bases). CDR3 coding DNA: TGTGCCAGCAGTTTGTCAGGGGTTCGTTACGAGCAGTACTTC. As protein: CASSLSGVRYEQYF.